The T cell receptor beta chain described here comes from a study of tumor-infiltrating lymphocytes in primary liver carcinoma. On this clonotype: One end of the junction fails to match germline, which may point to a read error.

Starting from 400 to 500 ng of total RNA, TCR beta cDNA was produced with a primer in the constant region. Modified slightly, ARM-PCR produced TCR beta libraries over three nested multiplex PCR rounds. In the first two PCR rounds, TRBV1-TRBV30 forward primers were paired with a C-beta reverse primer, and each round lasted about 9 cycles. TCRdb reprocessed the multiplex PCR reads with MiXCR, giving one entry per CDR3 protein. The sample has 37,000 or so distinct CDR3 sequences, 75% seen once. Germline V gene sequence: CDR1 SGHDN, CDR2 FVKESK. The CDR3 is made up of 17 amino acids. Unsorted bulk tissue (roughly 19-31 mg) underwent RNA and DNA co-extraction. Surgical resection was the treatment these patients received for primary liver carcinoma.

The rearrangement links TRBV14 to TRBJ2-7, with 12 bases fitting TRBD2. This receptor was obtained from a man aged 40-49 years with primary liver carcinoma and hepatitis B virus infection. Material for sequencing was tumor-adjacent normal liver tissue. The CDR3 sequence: CVSSHDPPGLAGVEQYF. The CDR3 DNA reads TGTGTCAGCAGCCACGATCCACCGGGACTAGCGGGCGTCGAGCAGTACTTC.